These 6 T cell receptor beta chains originate from one sample sequenced in a study of cytomegalovirus exposure and HLA in healthy donors. PCR employed 60 Vbeta and 13 Jbeta primers. Produced via immunoSEQ multiplex PCR; TCRdb's table is partial and in-frame only. The repertoire holds around 170,000 clones, with over 65% as singletons. The sequenced sample was PBMCs. The origin of the receptors is a man younger than 35 in good health and CMV-seronegative.

This clone was detected only a few times. This rearrangement joins TRBV5-1 to TRBJ1-2; D gene unclear. Trimming took 0 bases from V and 3 from J, leaving 15 bases between them. Germline V gene lookup returns CDR1 SGHRS and CDR2 YFSETQ. The CDR3 contains 16 residues. Here the CDR3 DNA reads TGCGCCAGCAGCTTGGTGGGCGATGGGTTTGACTATGGCTACACCTTC. Protein product: CASSLVGDGFDYGYTF.

V usage is TRBV7-2 and J usage is TRBJ1-2; D may be TRBD1 (5 bases). V gave up 2 bases and J gave up 2 bases, with 15 bases separating them. Germline V gene data show CDR1 as SGHTA and CDR2 as FQGNSA. The CDR3 is 16 amino acids. This CDR3 is CASSLRQGGANYGYTF. The DNA of the CDR3 is TGTGCCAGCAGCTTACGTCAGGGAGGAGCAAACTATGGCTACACCTTC.

The chain is built from TRBV5-6 and TRBJ2-2; TRBD1 is a possible D gene (7 bases). Germline lookup yields CDR1 SGHDT and CDR2 YYEEEE. This CDR3 comprises 14 residues. Trimming cost V 3 bases and J 7 bases, with 13 bases left between them. The CDR3 DNA sequence: TGTGCCAGCAGCTGGACCCAGGGGGGCGGGGAGCTGTTTTTT. The encoded protein is CASSWTQGGGELFF.

This clone was picked up one time. The chain uses TRBV30 and TRBJ2-4, with 7 bases identical to TRBD1. The germline V gene has CDR1 GTSNPN and CDR2 SVGIG (reference sequence). V was clipped by 1 base and J by 6 bases; unmatched bases: 3. CDR3 length: 13 residues. This chain's CDR3 is CAWSGQGVNIQYF. The CDR3 nucleotides are TGTGCCTGGAGTGGCCAGGGGGTAAACATTCAGTACTTC.

This clone was recorded only once. The V call is TRBV6-5, the J call TRBJ1-2; D is ambiguous. The CDR3 is 15 amino acids. From germline, CDR1 is MNHEY and CDR2 SVGAGI. V lost 2 bases and J 4 bases, leaving 14 bases between the germline ends. CDR3 coding DNA: TGTGCCAGCAGTTACGGTGAGGGAAGGAGCTATGGCTACACCTTC. Translated: CASSYGEGRSYGYTF.

This chain links TRBV19 with TRBJ1-1; possibly TRBD1 for D (6 bases). Germline values: CDR1 LNHDA, CDR2 SQIVND (reference sequence). V was clipped by 7 bases and J by 2 bases, with 26 bases between them. This CDR3 spans 18 amino acids. The chain's CDR3 is CASTNRQAIASINTEAFF. As DNA, the CDR3 is TGTGCCAGTACCAACAGACAGGCGATCGCCTCTATAAACACTGAAGCTTTCTTT.